Below, 30 T cell receptor beta chains from the same sample are listed, as sequenced in a study of T cells in Graves' hyperthyroidism and ophthalmopathy. RNA transcripts yielded amplified TCR beta CDR3 regions. The TCR CDR3 was amplified in a first-round RT-PCR using the HTBI primer set. TCRdb reprocessed the multiplex PCR reads via MiXCR and lists one record per CDR3 protein. The sample lists about 590,000 distinct CDR3 sequences; about a sixth were seen once. Sequencing input: blood. These receptors were taken from a woman aged 30 to 39 with Graves' hyperthyroidism.

In its sample, this clonotype was seen many times. DNA for the CDR3: TGTGCCAGCAGTCTGTCGATAGACACAGATACGCAGTATTTT. Translating gives CASSLSIDTDTQYF. This chain joins TRBV9 and TRBJ2-3, with D hard to call. Germline lookup yields CDR1 SGDLS and CDR2 YYNGEE. CDR3 length: 14 amino acids. Trimming removed 5 bases from V and 2 bases from J, with 12 bases in between.

The chain combines TRBV20-1 with TRBJ2-7; 12 bases agree with TRBD2. Trimming removed 0 bases from V and 0 bases from J; junction bases left unmatched: 0. The CDR3 totals 15 residues. Germline V gene data show CDR1 as DFQATT and CDR2 as SNEGSKA (reference sequence). The DNA for the CDR3 is TGCAGTGCTAGAGAGACTAGCGGGGGCTCCTACGAGCAGTACTTC. This gives the protein CSARETSGGSYEQYF.

This clonotype was seen a handful of times. The chain joins TRBV29-1 to TRBJ2-2; 9 bases map to TRBD1. V lost 6 bases, J lost 7 bases, and 9 bases stayed unmatched. This CDR3 has 14 residues. Per germline, CDR1 SQVTM and CDR2 ANQGSEA. In DNA form, the CDR3 reads TGCAGCGTGGCGGGGACAGGGAAGGTCGGGGAGCTGTTTTTT. It translates to CSVAGTGKVGELFF.

This clonotype was seen many times. V and J are TRBV7-3 and TRBJ2-7; TRBD2 matches at 10 bases. The trim removed 4 bases at V and 1 base at J, leaving 19 bases unmatched. CDR1 SGHTA and CDR2 FQGTGA come from the germline V gene. This CDR3 has 20 amino acids. The CDR3 is CASSSGGLRAGGPESYEQYF. CDR3 DNA: TGTGCCAGCAGCTCCGGGGGGCTACGAGCGGGAGGGCCTGAATCCTACGAGCAGTACTTC.

On this clonotype: The junction departs from germline at one end; a sequencing error may be responsible. V and J are TRBV5-1 and TRBJ2-7, with D uncertain. The CDR3 covers 14 residues. Germline V gene lookup returns CDR1 SGHRS and CDR2 YFSETQ. The CDR3 spells CASSSSSAPYEQYF. In DNA form, the CDR3 reads TGTGCCAGCAGCTCCAGTTCGGCTCCCTACGAGCAGTACTTC. The whole variable domain, filled in from reference TRBV5-1 and TRBJ2-7, reads KAGVTQTPRYLIKTRGQQVTLSCSPISGHRSVSWYQQTPGQGLQFLFEYFSETQRNKGNFPGRFSGRQFSNSRSEMNVSTLELGDSALYLCASSSSSAPYEQYFGPGTRLTVT.

In its sample, this clonotype was seen many times. The chain combines TRBV5-1 with TRBJ2-1; D is unclear. V lost 0 bases to trimming and J lost 10 bases, with 17 bases between them. This CDR3 spans 15 amino acids. In germline, CDR1 is SGHRS, CDR2 YFSETQ. The CDR3 nucleotides are TGCGCCAGCAGCTTGGAATCTTTGGGGTCCGGAGAGCAGTTCTTC. This translates into CASSLESLGSGEQFF.

The V and J genes are TRBV20-1 and TRBJ2-3, with 13 bases identical to TRBD2. Trimming took 0 bases from V and 4 from J; bases not matched to a gene: 4. This CDR3 region has 16 residues. Germline V lookup: CDR1 DFQATT, CDR2 SNEGSKA (reference sequence). The CDR3 DNA is TGCAGTGCTAGAGATCCAACTAGCGGGAGGGCAGATACGCAGTATTTT. It specifies CSARDPTSGRADTQYF.

This clonotype was counted only a few times. The chain couples TRBV5-6 to TRBJ1-1; no clear D gene. This CDR3 comprises 13 residues. The ends were cut back, 4 bases at V and 1 base at J, with 8 bases in the middle. CDR1 and CDR2 (germline): SGHDT, YYEEEE. CDR3 loop: CASSDTKNTEAFF. CDR3 DNA sequence: TGTGCCAGCAGCGATACTAAGAACACTGAAGCTTTCTTT.

V is TRBV9 and J is TRBJ2-1, with D uncertain. The CDR3 covers 15 residues. Germline V gives CDR1 SGDLS, CDR2 YYNGEE. V was pared by 0 bases and J by 7 bases, with 14 bases between. The CDR3 is CASSVGEIHWNEQFF. As DNA, the CDR3 is TGTGCCAGCAGCGTAGGTGAAATTCATTGGAATGAGCAGTTCTTC.

This clonotype was seen only a few times. The V call is TRBV11-3, the J call TRBJ2-5, with 7 bases matching TRBD1. The CDR3 extends over 13 amino acids. The ends lost 5 bases at V and 1 base at J; junction bases unmatched: 1. From germline, CDR1 is SGHNT and CDR2 YENEEA. CDR3 region: CASSPGGQETQYF. In DNA form, the CDR3 reads TGTGCCAGCAGCCCAGGGGGCCAAGAGACCCAGTACTTC. Full variable domain (remainder filled in from reference TRBV11-3 and TRBJ2-5): EAGVVQSPRYKIIEKKQPVAFWCNPISGHNTLYWYLQNLGQGPELLIRYENEEAVDDSQLPKDRFSAERLKGVDSTLKIQPAELGDSAVYLCASSPGGQETQYFGPGTRLLVL.

J is TRBJ2-1 and V is TRBV6-1; TRBD2 matches at 10 bases. The length of the CDR3 is 14 residues. J was trimmed by 4 bases and V by 7 bases; bases with no gene match: 4. The germline CDR1 and CDR2 sequences are MNHNS and SASEGT. CDR3 protein: CASIGTSVYNEQFF. For the CDR3, the DNA is TGTGCCAGCATCGGGACTAGCGTATACAATGAGCAGTTCTTC.

This sequence joins TRBV28 and TRBJ1-6, with TRBD1 matching 9 bases. From germline, CDR1 is MDHEN and CDR2 SYDVKM. The J segment lost 9 bases and the V segment lost 6 bases, leaving 9 bases of the junction unmatched. This CDR3 contains 15 residues. As DNA, the CDR3 is TGTGCCAGCAGCAAGCGGGACAGGGTTTTTTCACCCCTCCACTTT. This gives the protein CASSKRDRVFSPLHF. Full variable domain (remainder filled in from reference TRBV28 and TRBJ1-6): DVKVTQSSRYLVKRTGEKVFLECVQDMDHENMFWYRQDPGLGLRLIYFSYDVKMKEKGDIPEGYSVSREKKERFSLILESASTNQTSMYLCASSKRDRVFSPLHFGNGTRLTVT.

The rearrangement joins TRBV6-9 to TRBJ2-7; D ambiguous. The CDR3 has 15 residues. Germline-derived CDR1 and CDR2 are MNHGY and SVAAGI. The V end was cut by 2 bases, the J end by 2 bases, with 13 bases between. The CDR3 nucleotides are TGTGCCAGCAGTTATATGGGTTTCCCAACCTACGAGCAGTACTTC. Its translation: CASSYMGFPTYEQYF.

This clonotype was counted a few times. The V gene is TRBV7-8, the J gene TRBJ2-2, with TRBD2 matching 10 bases. Germline V gene data show CDR1 as SGHVS and CDR2 as FQNEAQ. V was clipped by 4 bases and J by 1 base; unmatched bases: 3. This CDR3 is 16 amino acids long. The CDR3 sequence: CASSWTSGENTGELFF. The CDR3 nucleotides are TGTGCCAGCAGCTGGACTAGCGGAGAGAACACCGGGGAGCTGTTTTTT. The full variable domain, its missing parts supplied by reference TRBV7-8 and TRBJ2-2, is GAGVSQSPRYKVAKRGQDVALRCDPISGHVSLFWYQQALGQGPEFLTYFQNEAQLDKSGLPSDRFFAERPEGSVSTLKIQRTQQEDSAVYLCASSWTSGENTGELFFGEGSRLTVL.

In this sample, this clonotype turned up many times. This sequence joins TRBV12-3 or TRBV12-4 and TRBJ1-5; D gene ambiguous. This CDR3 spans 13 amino acids. The V end lost 3 bases, the J end lost 3 bases, and 6 bases lay between the germline ends. CDR3 sequence: CASSFQVNQPQHF. The CDR3 bases are TGTGCCAGCAGTTTTCAGGTCAATCAGCCCCAGCATTTT.

The gene calls are TRBV3-1 and TRBJ2-7; D is possibly TRBD1 or TRBD2 (5 bases each). Between the trimmed V and J ends, which lost 5 bases and 5 bases, there was a span of 19 bases. Germline loops: CDR1 LGHDT, CDR2 YNNKEL (reference sequence). This CDR3 spans 15 amino acids. CDR3 amino acids: CASSDALRGPDEQYF. DNA of the CDR3: TGTGCCAGCAGCGATGCCTTGAGGGGCCCGGACGAGCAGTACTTC.

This clonotype was observed a handful of times. With a much larger clone just one base away, this may be a read error. V and J are TRBV28 and TRBJ1-5; D is perhaps TRBD1 (5 bases). V gave up 6 bases and J gave up 4 bases, with 19 bases separating them. CDR3 length equals 16 residues. Germline V CDR1 and CDR2: MDHEN, SYDVKM. The CDR3 protein is CASSDNSWAGNQPQHF. CDR3 nucleotide sequence: TGTGCCAGCAGCGACAACTCTTGGGCAGGGAATCAGCCCCAGCATTTT.

This clonotype was seen more than once but under ten times. The V call is TRBV11-3, the J call TRBJ1-3; D gene unclear. Germline CDR1 and CDR2: SGHNT and YENEEA. Trimming cost V 2 bases and J 0 bases, with 8 bases left between them. This CDR3 is 15 amino acids long. DNA of the CDR3: TGTGCCAGCAGCTTAAACCTAGACTCTGGAAACACCATATATTTT. Its translation is CASSLNLDSGNTIYF.

There are many counts of this clonotype. The rearrangement uses TRBV5-1 and TRBJ1-3; maybe TRBD1 (6 bases). This CDR3 spans 16 amino acids. Between the trimmed V and J ends, which lost 4 bases and 0 bases, there was a span of 14 bases. In germline, CDR1 is SGHRS, CDR2 YFSETQ. The CDR3 loop reads CASSAGQTTSGNTIYF. In DNA form, the CDR3 reads TGCGCCAGCAGCGCGGGACAAACTACCTCTGGAAACACCATATATTTT.

The chain employs TRBV7-3 and TRBJ2-3, with a tentative D call TRBD1 (5 bases). The CDR3 runs to 14 residues. V was clipped by 1 base and J by 6 bases, with 11 bases between them. Looked up from germline, CDR1 is SGHTA and CDR2 is FQGTGA. The CDR3 is CASSLRSRVDTQYF. The CDR3 DNA follows: TGTGCCAGCAGCTTAAGGTCCAGGGTGGATACGCAGTATTTT. The full variable domain, rest sourced from reference TRBV7-3 and TRBJ2-3, is GAGVSQTPSNKVTEKGKYVELRCDPISGHTALYWYRQSLGQGPEFLIYFQGTGAADDSGLPNDRFFAVRPEGSVSTLKIQRTERGDSAVYLCASSLRSRVDTQYFGPGTRLTVL.

In this sample, this clonotype turned up many times. V usage is TRBV12-3 or TRBV12-4 and J usage is TRBJ2-1, with TRBD1 matching 12 bases. J gave up 4 bases and V 6 bases, and 10 bases lay outside the gene matches. CDR3 length: 17 residues. Here the CDR3 DNA reads TGTGCCAGCAGAACAAAACCGGGACAGGGGGCGTACAATGAGCAGTTCTTC. Translation gives CASRTKPGQGAYNEQFF.

The V call is TRBV6-5, the J call TRBJ2-1; D perhaps matches TRBD2 (6 bases). The CDR3 is 15 residues long. Germline CDR1 and CDR2: MNHEY and SVGAGI. V was cut by 2 bases and J by 10 bases, with 18 bases left in between. The CDR3: CASSYGRRGLGEQFF. DNA of the CDR3: TGTGCCAGCAGTTACGGTCGGCGGGGCCTTGGCGAGCAGTTCTTC.

This clonotype was seen repeatedly, ten times or more. At one boundary the junction diverges from the germline segment, which might be a read error. V gene TRBV7-7 combines with J gene TRBJ2-7, with D possibly being TRBD1 (5 bases). This CDR3 region has 13 residues. Germline V gene data show CDR1 as SSHAT and CDR2 as FNYEAQ (reference sequence). The CDR3 DNA is TGTGCTAGCAGGGCCTTACCCAGCTACGAGCAGTACTTC. Encoded protein: CASRALPSYEQYF.

This clonotype came up a few times. The rearrangement links TRBV18 to TRBJ1-2, with TRBD1 as a possible D gene (5 bases). CDR3 size: 15 residues. V was cut by 4 bases and J by 2 bases, with 14 bases left in between. CDR1 KGHSH and CDR2 LQKENI come from the germline V gene. The CDR3 DNA sequence: TGTGCCAGCTCACTAGAACGGGACCGCAACTATGGCTACACCTTC. Translation gives CASSLERDRNYGYTF.

At least ten counts were recorded for this clonotype. The rearrangement joins TRBV7-9 to TRBJ2-7, with TRBD2 matching 7 bases. The V and J ends lost 8 bases and 2 bases, in that order; junction bases with no gene match: 18. Germline V gives CDR1 SEHNR, CDR2 FQNEAQ (reference sequence). CDR3 length: 17 residues. CDR3 region: CASAPRAGVRETYEQYF. In DNA, the CDR3 is TGTGCCAGCGCCCCTCGGGCGGGAGTACGGGAAACCTACGAGCAGTACTTC.

In this sample, this clonotype turned up many times. A junction boundary mismatches the germline segment, possibly from a read error. The rearrangement joins TRBV7-9 to TRBJ2-7; 10 positions match TRBD2. The CDR3 contains 14 residues. Germline loops: CDR1 SEHNR, CDR2 FQNEAQ (reference sequence). CDR3 nucleotide sequence: TGTGCCAGCAGCCTAGCGGGAGAGATCTACGAGCAGTACTTC. As protein: CASSLAGEIYEQYF.

Ten or more counts support this clonotype. The chain is built from TRBV20-1 and TRBJ2-3; D call uncertain. V shed 3 bases and J shed 0 bases, with 13 bases lying between them. Per germline, CDR1 DFQATT and CDR2 SNEGSKA (reference sequence). The CDR3 sequence is 15 residues long. The CDR3: CSASRTTLSTDTQYF. The DNA for the CDR3 is TGCAGTGCTAGTCGTACCACGCTAAGCACAGATACGCAGTATTTT.

The V and J genes are TRBV14 and TRBJ1-1; tentative D call: TRBD1 (5 bases). This CDR3 has 16 residues. Trimming left V 0 bases short and J 1 base short, with 12 bases between. The germline gives CDR1 SGHDN, CDR2 FVKESK. The CDR3 sequence: CASSQEYRPSNTEAFF. The DNA of the CDR3 is TGTGCCAGCAGCCAAGAGTACAGGCCATCGAACACTGAAGCTTTCTTT.

The rearrangement joins TRBV18 to TRBJ1-2; D uncertain. V dropped 5 bases and J dropped 4 bases, with 14 bases sitting between them. Germline V CDR1 and CDR2: KGHSH, LQKENI. This CDR3 has 14 amino acids. The CDR3 region has the DNA TGTGCCAGCTCATCGAACGGGGTTCCCTATGGCTACACCTTC. It translates to CASSSNGVPYGYTF.

Concerning this clonotype: Its ends do not fully match the called genes, so a read error is possible. The rearrangement uses TRBV11-3 and TRBJ2-2; possible D gene TRBD2, 7 bases. CDR3 length: 15 amino acids. Germline CDR1 and CDR2: SGHNT and YENEEA. The CDR3 sequence is CASSLLRGGSGEPFF. In DNA form, the CDR3 reads TGTGCCAGCAGCCTGCTTAGGGGGGGGTCCGGGGAGCCGTTTTTT.